The 26 T cell receptor beta chains reported below all come from one sample, sequenced in a study of blood T cell repertoires in COVID-19. Assay used: immunoSEQ multiplex PCR; TCRdb lists only in-frame clones, some missing. The sample lists 260,000 or so clones; roughly 85% were seen once. The sequencing input was PBMCs or T cells enriched from blood (not recorded which). The receptor source for this set is a woman between 35 and 50 years old who had been exposed to COVID-19.

CDR3 nucleotides: TGTGCTAGTGGTCGTCAAGAGACCCAGTACTTC. Translating it yields CASGRQETQYF. This chain connects TRBV12-5 to TRBJ2-5; unclear D gene. V was pared by 5 bases and J by 2 bases, with 3 bases between. Germline V lookup: CDR1 LGHNT, CDR2 FRNRAP. This CDR3 is 11 amino acids long.

The chain links TRBV2 to TRBJ2-3, with D tentatively TRBD1 (6 bases). Germline assignment: CDR1 SNHLY and CDR2 FYNNEI. V was shortened by 9 bases and J by 2 bases, with 12 bases between the two germline ends. This CDR3 has 13 amino acids. In nucleotides, the CDR3 is TGTGCCAGTAGGACAGAGTACACAGATACGCAGTATTTT. Protein sequence: CASRTEYTDTQYF.

The chain employs TRBV19 and TRBJ1-1; 7 nucleotides agree with TRBD1. V was pared by 10 bases and J by 3 bases, with 2 bases of the junction left unmatched. Germline CDR1 is LNHDA and CDR2 is SQIVND (reference sequence). CDR3 length: 11 residues. CDR3 nucleotide sequence: TGTGCCACGGGACAGTACACTGAAGCTTTCTTT. Residues: CATGQYTEAFF.

The chain carries TRBV7-3 and TRBJ1-6; 8 bases align to TRBD1. J gave up 6 bases and V 5 bases, and 6 bases lay outside the gene matches. This CDR3 comprises 15 residues. Germline V gives CDR1 SGHTA, CDR2 FQGTGA. CDR3 region: CASSAQGQVNSPLHF. The CDR3 bases are TGTGCCAGCAGCGCCCAGGGACAGGTTAATTCACCCCTCCACTTT.

V and J are TRBV10-3 and TRBJ2-5; 13 bases align to TRBD2. V shed 6 bases and J 5 bases; nucleotides not matched to a gene: 6. CDR3 size: 15 residues. Germline CDR1 ENHRY, CDR2 SYGVKD. Here the CDR3 reads CAIRAGTSGVETQYF. CDR3 in DNA: TGTGCCATCAGGGCCGGGACTAGCGGGGTGGAGACCCAGTACTTC.

This chain connects TRBV5-5 to TRBJ1-2; D ambiguous. The CDR3 spans 13 residues. V was clipped by 4 bases and J by 4 bases, with 11 bases between them. CDR1 and CDR2 (germline): SGHKS, YYEKEE (reference sequence). The CDR3, as DNA: TGTGCCAGCAGCAATAGTACTTTCTATGGCTACACCTTC. It yields the protein CASSNSTFYGYTF.

The rearrangement joins TRBV7-9 to TRBJ1-2; D call uncertain. CDR1 is SEHNR and CDR2 is FQNEAQ in the germline V gene (reference sequence). Between the trimmed V and J ends, which lost 1 base and 4 bases, there was a span of 16 bases. CDR3 length: 16 residues. The CDR3, as DNA: TGTGCCAGCAGCTTAGGGTCCGCTATAACCCTCTATGGCTACACCTTC. As protein: CASSLGSAITLYGYTF.

V gene TRBV14 combines with J gene TRBJ1-6; D not certain. The CDR3 spans 16 residues. V lost 0 bases and J lost 3, with 9 bases in between. CDR1 and CDR2 (germline): SGHDN, FVKESK. In DNA form, the CDR3 reads TGTGCCAGCAGCCAAGAAGGACTGGACTATAATTCACCCCTCCACTTT. It codes for CASSQEGLDYNSPLHF.

The rearrangement joins TRBV10-1 to TRBJ1-1; D is uncertain. Trimming cost V 3 bases and J 0 bases, with 8 bases left between them. Per the germline V gene, CDR1 is WNHNN and CDR2 is SYGVQD (reference sequence). This CDR3 region has 14 residues. The CDR3 reads CASSEMAVNTEAFF. The CDR3 coding sequence is TGCGCCAGCAGTGAAATGGCGGTGAACACTGAAGCTTTCTTT.

The chain employs TRBV28 and TRBJ2-2; D is perhaps TRBD1 (6 bases). V dropped 3 bases and J dropped 1 base, with 9 bases sitting between them. Germline assignment: CDR1 MDHEN and CDR2 SYDVKM. This CDR3 is 15 amino acids long. CDR3 sequence (DNA): TGTGCCAGCAGTTTTATCAGGGGGAACACCGGGGAGCTGTTTTTT. Translation gives CASSFIRGNTGELFF.

V and J are TRBV6-5 and TRBJ1-1, with D uncertain. Trimming pared 4 bases from V and 5 bases from J, leaving 5 bases between. CDR1 is MNHEY, CDR2 SVGAGI, per germline. The CDR3 covers 11 residues. The CDR3 spells CASSSGTEAFF. As DNA, the CDR3 is TGTGCCAGCAGTTCCGGGACTGAAGCTTTCTTT.

This sequence joins TRBV27 and TRBJ1-2, with unresolved D. From germline, CDR1 is MNHEY and CDR2 SMNVEV (reference sequence). CDR3 size: 14 residues. Deletions cut 1 base from V and 8 bases from J, with 14 bases between. The chain's CDR3 is CASSLFGGPSGYTF. CDR3 in DNA: TGTGCCAGCAGTTTATTCGGCGGGCCCTCGGGCTACACCTTC.

This chain connects TRBV9 to TRBJ1-1; D remains unclear. Germline CDR1 SGDLS, CDR2 YYNGEE. This CDR3 region has 14 residues. V was shortened by 3 bases and J by 5 bases, with 14 bases between the two germline ends. The CDR3 nucleotides read TGTGCCAGCAGCGCAGACTTTGGGAGTACTGAAGCTTTCTTT. Translating it yields CASSADFGSTEAFF.

This clone was found once. V and J are TRBV24-1 and TRBJ2-1, with D perhaps matching TRBD2 (6 bases). V was shortened by 4 bases and J by 3 bases, with 18 bases between the two germline ends. CDR3 length equals 17 residues. CDR1 and CDR2 from the germline V gene are KGHDR and SFDVKD. CDR3 nucleotide sequence: TGTGCCACCAGTGACTCGACGCGTCTAGCGTTCTACAATGAGCAGTTCTTC. It is translated as CATSDSTRLAFYNEQFF.

This clone occurred a few times. The rearrangement joins TRBV7-9 to TRBJ1-2, with TRBD1 matching over 12 bases. The CDR3 extends over 15 amino acids. Trimming removed 5 bases from V and 6 bases from J; junction bases left unmatched: 7. Germline loops: CDR1 SEHNR, CDR2 FQNEAQ (reference sequence). The CDR3 is CASSEKGQGADGYTF. Here the CDR3 DNA reads TGTGCCAGCAGCGAAAAGGGACAGGGGGCCGATGGCTACACCTTC.

This clone came up once. V is TRBV19 and J is TRBJ2-2; 9 positions agree with TRBD1. The trim removed 2 bases at V and 6 bases at J, leaving 10 bases unmatched. CDR1 LNHDA and CDR2 SQIVND come from the germline V gene (reference sequence). CDR3 length equals 17 residues. Here the CDR3 DNA reads TGTGCCAGTAGTATAACCCCGGGACAGGGAATCGCCGGGGAGCTGTTTTTT. It is translated as CASSITPGQGIAGELFF.

The V gene is TRBV12-5, the J gene TRBJ2-7; 8 nucleotides agree with TRBD2. The length of the CDR3 is 12 residues. Germline-derived CDR1 and CDR2 are LGHNT and FRNRAP. The chain's CDR3 is CASRGDSYEQYF. The CDR3 nucleotides are TGTGCCTCGCGGGGGGACTCCTACGAGCAGTACTTC.

The J gene is TRBJ2-2, the V gene TRBV19, with 7 bases identical to TRBD1. There are 16 residues in the CDR3. Germline V CDR1 and CDR2: LNHDA, SQIVND (reference sequence). After removal of 3 bases from V and 6 bases from J, the junction contained 10 bases not matched to a gene. CDR3 in amino acids: CASSIPGTVTAGELFF. CDR3 sequence (DNA): TGTGCCAGTAGTATCCCTGGGACAGTAACCGCCGGGGAGCTGTTTTTT.

The chain combines TRBV4-2 with TRBJ2-7; no clear D. The CDR3 length is 14 residues. Trimming stripped 0 bases from V and 1 base from J, with 7 bases between. CDR1 is LGHNA and CDR2 is YNFKEQ in the germline V gene. The CDR3 DNA follows: TGTGCCAGCAGCCAAGATAGAATATCCTACGAGCAGTACTTC. As protein: CASSQDRISYEQYF.

The rearrangement uses TRBV3-1 (or the pseudogene TRBV3-2) and TRBJ1-2, with 9 bases matching TRBD1. The CDR3 spans 14 residues. Trimming removed 3 bases from V and 5 bases from J; junction bases left unmatched: 4. Germline V lookup: CDR1 LGHDT, CDR2 YNNKEL (reference sequence). DNA for the CDR3: TGTGCCAGCAGCCACCCCGGGACAGGGTATGGCTACACCTTC. This codes for CASSHPGTGYGYTF.

The V call is TRBV5-4, the J call TRBJ2-1; 7 nucleotides agree with TRBD1. V lost 0 bases to trimming and J lost 4 bases; unmatched junction nucleotides: 4. Germline CDR1 and CDR2: SGHNT and YYREEE (reference sequence). The CDR3 has 15 amino acids. The CDR3 DNA follows: TGTGCCAGCAGCTTGGAGGGGGCTGGTTACAATGAGCAGTTCTTC. Residues: CASSLEGAGYNEQFF.

CDR3 amino acids: CATSDSGQPNTF. The CDR3 DNA reads TGTGCCACCAGTGATTCCGGACAGCCCAATACCTTC. The chain employs TRBV24-1 and TRBJ1-2; D perhaps matches TRBD1 (6 bases). The V and J ends lost 2 bases and 14 bases respectively, with 14 bases between them. CDR1 and CDR2 (germline): KGHDR, SFDVKD. The CDR3 totals 12 residues.

V usage is TRBV7-6 and J usage is TRBJ2-7; possible D gene TRBD2, 5 bases. This CDR3 is 14 amino acids long. Germline loops: CDR1 SGHVS, CDR2 FNYEAQ. V lost 5 bases to trimming and J lost 4 bases, with 15 bases between them. The CDR3 here is CASSLGGNRYEQYF. The CDR3 DNA reads as TGTGCCAGCAGCCTAGGAGGTAACCGTTACGAGCAGTACTTC.

This chain joins TRBV2 and TRBJ2-6; 11 positions match TRBD2. The length of the CDR3 is 15 residues. Germline values: CDR1 SNHLY, CDR2 FYNNEI. The V segment lost 10 bases and the J segment 3 bases; nucleotides outside the gene matches: 5. CDR3 residues: CATSGGLGGANVLTF. CDR3 in DNA: TGTGCCACTAGCGGGGGGCTCGGTGGGGCCAACGTCCTGACTTTC.

The J gene is TRBJ1-1, the V gene TRBV11-2, with 7 bases aligning to TRBD1. The CDR3 sequence is 13 residues long. CDR1 and CDR2 from the germline V gene are SGHAT and FQNNGV. The V gene end was trimmed by 4 bases and the J gene end by 3 bases; junction bases not matched to a gene: 2. The DNA of the CDR3 is TGTGCCAGCAGCTATACAGGGGACACTGAAGCTTTCTTT. Translation: CASSYTGDTEAFF. Looking up the rest from reference TRBV11-2 and TRBJ1-1 gives the full variable domain: EAGVAQSPRYKIIEKRQSVAFWCNPISGHATLYWYQQILGQGPKLLIQFQNNGVVDDSQLPKDRFSAERLKGVDSTLKIQPAKLEDSAVYLCASSYTGDTEAFFGQGTRLTVV.

V and J are TRBV27 and TRBJ1-2; D not resolved. CDR3 length: 13 residues. The germline gives CDR1 MNHEY, CDR2 SMNVEV (reference sequence). V shed 5 bases and J shed 5 bases, with 12 bases lying between them. The CDR3 nucleotides read TGTGCCAGCAGTCCGCAGTCTGTTTATGGCTACACCTTC. This encodes CASSPQSVYGYTF.